This T cell receptor beta chain originates from a study of human thymus T cells. To note about this clone: Its antigen is not identified.

Germline V lookup: CDR1 SGHRS, CDR2 YFSETQ. CDR3 size: 14 residues. The junction had 1 base not matched to a gene; V was cut back by 4 bases and J by 1 base. Obtained as resections during corrective heart surgery, the thymus tissue was then studied. Corrective surgery for congenital heart defects was being performed on the healthy Finnish infants who served as donors. Clones were sequenced by immunoSEQ multiplex PCR, and TCRdb holds only the in-frame ones, with some missing. The sample contains about 78,000 clones, 90% to 97% of which appear only once. Study results and caveats: Unrelated people showed highly overlapping thymic repertoires, related research reported.

This chain connects TRBV5-1 to TRBJ1-1; 10 nucleotides agree with TRBD1. The sequence derives from a boy younger than two with a congenital heart defect but otherwise immunologically healthy. Sequenced sample: thymus tissue. Here the CDR3 reads CASSRDRGNTEAFF. In nucleotides, the CDR3 is TGCGCCAGCAGCCGGGACAGGGGGAACACTGAAGCTTTCTTT.